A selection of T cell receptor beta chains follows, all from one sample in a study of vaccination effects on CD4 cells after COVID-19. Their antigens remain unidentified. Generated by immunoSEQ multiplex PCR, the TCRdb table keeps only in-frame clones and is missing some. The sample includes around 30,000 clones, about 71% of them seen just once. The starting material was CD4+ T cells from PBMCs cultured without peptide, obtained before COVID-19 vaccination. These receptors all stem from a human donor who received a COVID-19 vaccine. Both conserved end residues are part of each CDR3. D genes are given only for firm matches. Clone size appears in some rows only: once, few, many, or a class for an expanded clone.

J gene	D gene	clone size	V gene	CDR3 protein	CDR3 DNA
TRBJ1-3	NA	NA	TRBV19	CASSTTGQSSGNTIYF	TGTGCCAGTAGTACCACCGGACAGAGCTCTGGAAACACCATATATTTT
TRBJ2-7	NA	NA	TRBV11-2	CASSLGHSYEQYF	TGTGCCAGCAGCTTGGGACACTCCTACGAGCAGTACTTC
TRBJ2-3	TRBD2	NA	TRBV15	CATSIRLAGGTDTQYF	TGTGCCACCAGCATAAGACTAGCGGGAGGCACAGATACGCAGTATTTT
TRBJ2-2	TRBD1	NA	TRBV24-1	CATRSGGSMNTGELFF	TGTGCCACCAGGTCAGGGGGCTCCATGAACACCGGGGAGCTGTTTTTT
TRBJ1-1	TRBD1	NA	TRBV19	CASSTWTGGTEAFF	TGTGCCAGTAGTACCTGGACAGGTGGTACTGAAGCTTTCTTT
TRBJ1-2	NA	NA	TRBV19	CASSMEGRGYTF	TGTGCCAGTAGTATGGAGGGGCGCGGCTACACCTTC
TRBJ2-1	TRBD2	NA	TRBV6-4	CASSDSGPAGGPGYNEQFF	TGTGCCAGCAGTGACTCGGGGCCGGCGGGAGGGCCAGGTTACAATGAGCAGTTCTTC
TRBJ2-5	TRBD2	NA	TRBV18	CASYPLAGGTQYF	TGTGCCAGCTACCCCCTAGCGGGAGGGACCCAGTACTTC
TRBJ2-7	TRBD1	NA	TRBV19	CASSTIQGTISEQYF	TGTGCCAGTAGCACTATACAGGGGACGATTTCCGAGCAGTACTTC
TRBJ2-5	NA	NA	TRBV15	CATSRDKQGLRETQYF	TGTGCCACCAGCAGAGATAAGCAGGGGCTGCGGGAGACCCAGTACTTC
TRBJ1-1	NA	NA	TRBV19	CASSLPTVNTEAFF	TGTGCCAGTAGTCTCCCGACGGTAAACACTGAAGCTTTCTTT
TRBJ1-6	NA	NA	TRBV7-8	CASSLETGGSPLHF	TGTGCCAGCAGCTTGGAGACCGGGGGTTCACCCCTCCACTTT
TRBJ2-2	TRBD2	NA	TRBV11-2	CASSKTSENTGELFF	TGTGCCAGCAGCAAGACTAGCGAGAACACCGGGGAGCTGTTTTTT
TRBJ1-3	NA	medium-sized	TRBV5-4	CASSTGGGASGNTIYF	TGTGCCAGCAGCACCGGAGGGGGGGCCTCTGGAAACACCATATATTTT
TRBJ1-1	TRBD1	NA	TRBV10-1	CASRSGQGGTEAFF	TGCGCCAGCCGCTCGGGACAGGGAGGCACTGAAGCTTTCTTT
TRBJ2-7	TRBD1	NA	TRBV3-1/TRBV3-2	CASSQVGRQGFSYEQYF	TGTGCCAGCAGCCAAGTCGGCCGACAGGGCTTCTCCTACGAGCAGTACTTC
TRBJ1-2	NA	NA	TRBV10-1	CASSGQEGYGYTF	TGCGCCAGCAGTGGACAGGAGGGCTATGGCTACACCTTC
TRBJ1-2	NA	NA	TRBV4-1	CASSQEGVLYGYTF	TGCGCCAGCAGCCAAGAGGGGGTTCTCTATGGCTACACCTTC
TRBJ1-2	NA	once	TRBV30	CAWSLDSYGYTF	TGTGCCTGGAGTCTGGACAGCTATGGCTACACCTTC
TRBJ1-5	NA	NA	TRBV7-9	CASSEPGGGPQHF	TGTGCCAGCAGCGAGCCTGGGGGGGGTCCCCAGCATTTT
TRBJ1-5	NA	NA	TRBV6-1	CASSESRNQPQHF	TGTGCCAGCAGTGAGTCTCGAAATCAGCCCCAGCATTTT
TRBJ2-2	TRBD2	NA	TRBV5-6	CASSLTSGRWGTGELFF	TGTGCCAGCAGCTTGACTAGCGGGAGATGGGGCACCGGGGAGCTGTTTTTT
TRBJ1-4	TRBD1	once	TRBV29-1	CSVSPGGNRNEKLFF	TGCAGCGTCTCCCCAGGGGGCAATCGAAATGAAAAACTGTTTTTT
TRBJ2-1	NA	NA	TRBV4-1	CASSPFGLRYNEQFF	TGCGCCAGCAGCCCATTCGGTCTAAGATACAATGAGCAGTTCTTC
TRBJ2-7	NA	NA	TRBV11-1	CASSPGLTRREQYF	TGTGCCAGCAGCCCCGGGCTCACAAGACGCGAGCAGTACTTC
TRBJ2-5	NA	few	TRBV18	CASSPQGWETQYF	TGTGCCAGCTCACCTCAGGGCTGGGAGACCCAGTACTTC
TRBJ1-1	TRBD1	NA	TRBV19	CASSRRQGDTEAFF	TGTGCCAGTAGTAGGAGACAGGGGGACACTGAAGCTTTCTTT
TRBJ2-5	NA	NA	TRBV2	CASSAGTEGYF	TGTGCCAGCAGCGCCGGGACTGAGGGATACTTC